This paragraph covers one TCR beta chain sequence. RNA was extracted with the RNeasy kit, and a quantity of roughly 0.5 to 1 ug was reverse transcribed using random hexamers. TCRdb independently ran MiXCR on the immunoSEQ multiplex PCR reads; one entry per CDR3 protein. The sample consists of approximately 210,000 distinct CDR3 sequences, 95% of them appearing once. The data were taken from a study of CD8 T cells in Susac syndrome. The TEMRA cells underwent FACS enrichment, while the CD8+ and CD4+ T cells underwent negative isolation. The CDR3 sequence is 13 residues long. The V end was cut by 6 bases, the J end by 5 bases, with 14 bases between. From germline, CDR1 is DFQATT and CDR2 SNEGSKA (reference sequence).

V usage is TRBV20-1 and J usage is TRBJ1-5, with D possibly being TRBD1 (5 bases). The receptor was isolated from a human donor with multiple sclerosis. Source material: CD4+ T cells from PBMCs. The CDR3 bases are TGCAGTGCCATAGGGGTAGGGGATCAGCCCCAGCATTTT. Its translation is CSAIGVGDQPQHF.